Each of the 9 T cell receptor beta chains below was sequenced from the same sample in a study of neurological immune-mediated disorders. TCRdb independently ran MiXCR on the 5' RACE reads; one entry per CDR3 protein. The table has tens of thousands of distinct CDR3 sequences, 2% to 2.5% seen once. Source material: PBMCs. These receptors were obtained from a man aged 45-65 years with multiple sclerosis.

This clonotype was recorded a few times. This may come from a read error, since a much larger clone is one base off. This rearrangement joins TRBV7-7 to TRBJ2-5; D call uncertain. CDR1 and CDR2 (germline): SSHAT, FNYEAQ (reference sequence). This CDR3 contains 11 residues. The CDR3 is CDSSFKETQYF. The CDR3 DNA reads as TGTGACAGCAGCTTTAAAGAGACCCAGTACTTC.

This clonotype occurred many times. DNA for the CDR3: TGCAGTGAGAGAGCTGAGGGCAGTAGTACCTATGGCTACACCTTC. This codes for CSERAEGSSTYGYTF. The chain carries TRBV20-1 and TRBJ1-2; D unresolved. V gave up 7 bases and J gave up 4 bases, with 22 bases separating them. CDR3 length: 15 residues. From germline, CDR1 is DFQATT and CDR2 SNEGSKA (reference sequence).

In its sample, this clonotype was seen many times. The chain carries TRBV7-2 and TRBJ1-2; unclear D gene. The CDR3 loop spans 15 amino acids. Germline V CDR1 and CDR2: SGHTA, FQGNSA. V lost 2 bases to trimming and J lost 3 bases, with 13 bases between them. The CDR3 nucleotides are TGTGCCAGCAGCTTATCGTCGCACTTCGACTATGGCTACACCTTC. Its translation is CASSLSSHFDYGYTF. Based on the CDR3 plus reference TRBV7-2 and TRBJ1-2, the full variable domain is GAGVSQSPSNKVTEKGKDVELRCDPISGHTALYWYRQSLGQGLEFLIYFQGNSAPDKSGLPSDRFSAERTGGSVSTLTIQRTQQEDSAVYLCASSLSSHFDYGYTFGSGTRLTVV.

This clonotype was picked up many times. The chain couples TRBV20-1 to TRBJ1-5; D may be TRBD1 (5 bases). Trimming took 2 bases from V and 6 from J, leaving 17 bases between them. CDR3 length: 15 amino acids. Germline lookup yields CDR1 DFQATT and CDR2 SNEGSKA (reference sequence). The CDR3 reads CSARLQGLRVQPQHF. CDR3 nucleotides: TGCAGTGCTAGACTTCAGGGCTTAAGAGTTCAGCCCCAGCATTTT.

This clonotype was recorded many times. CDR3 residues: CSAPRGFRTGELFF. CDR3 bases: TGCAGTGCCCCTAGGGGTTTTCGAACCGGGGAGCTGTTTTTT. The gene calls are TRBV20-1 and TRBJ2-2, with D possibly TRBD1 on 5 matching bases. The germline CDR1 and CDR2 sequences are DFQATT and SNEGSKA (reference sequence). This CDR3 spans 14 amino acids. The germline V and J ends were trimmed by 6 bases and 5 bases, with 16 bases remaining between them.

This clonotype was seen at least ten times. The chain has TRBV7-6 and TRBJ1-5; weak D call: TRBD1 (5 bases). Per germline, CDR1 SGHVS and CDR2 FNYEAQ. This CDR3 is 13 amino acids long. V shed 4 bases and J shed 5 bases, with 9 bases lying between them. In DNA form, the CDR3 reads TGTGCCAGCAGCTCGGGACTCGATCAGCCCCAGCATTTT. It translates to CASSSGLDQPQHF.

This clonotype has a count of ten or more. The chain is built from TRBV5-1 and TRBJ2-1, with D unclear. There are 14 residues in the CDR3. From germline, CDR1 is SGHRS and CDR2 YFSETQ. The germline V and J ends were trimmed by 0 bases and 5 bases, with 9 bases remaining between them. The CDR3 coding sequence is TGCGCCAGCAGCTTGGGGATGGGAAACAATGAGCAGTTCTTC. This sequence encodes CASSLGMGNNEQFF.

This clonotype was seen at least ten times. V and J are TRBV6-2 or TRBV6-3 and TRBJ1-1; TRBD1 is a possible D gene (6 bases). V lost 8 bases, J lost 6 bases, and 16 bases lay in between. The CDR3 loop spans 13 amino acids. Germline lookup yields CDR1 MNHEY and CDR2 SVGEGT. The DNA for the CDR3 is TGTGCCAGCGTAAACCCAGGGGTGGCTGAAGCTTTCTTT. Translated, it gives CASVNPGVAEAFF.

This clonotype was recorded at least ten times. The chain has TRBV6-5 and TRBJ1-1; possibly TRBD1 for D (6 bases). Between the trimmed V and J ends, which lost 2 bases and 7 bases, there was a span of 11 bases. The CDR3 has 13 residues. Germline loops: CDR1 MNHEY, CDR2 SVGAGI. The CDR3 DNA follows: TGTGCCAGCAGTTACCCACAGGGCGGTGAAGCTTTCTTT. Translated, it gives CASSYPQGGEAFF.